One sample yielded the 5 T cell receptor beta chains listed below, sequenced in a study of T-cell memory formation after mild COVID-19. TCRdb recomputed calls from the 5' RACE reads with MiXCR, one row per CDR3 protein. The sample lists over 500,000 distinct CDR3 sequences; roughly 17% were seen once. The sample consisted of PBMCs or a T cell subset sorted from them (not recorded which). Source of these receptors: an adult woman who had mild COVID-19 (a few samples of this study predate the infection). Cell type and time point are not known.

The chain recombines TRBV20-1 with TRBJ2-3, with 9 bases matching TRBD2. V shed 1 base, J shed 1 base, and the junction held 0 bases outside the gene matches. In germline, CDR1 is DFQATT, CDR2 SNEGSKA (reference sequence). This CDR3 comprises 14 residues. CDR3 sequence: CSARGTSGTDTQYF. The CDR3 region has the DNA TGCAGTGCTAGAGGGACTAGCGGCACAGATACGCAGTATTTT.

J is TRBJ2-1 and V is TRBV10-3, with TRBD1 matching 11 bases. V lost 10 bases, J lost 7 bases, and 12 bases stayed unmatched. Germline CDR1 ENHRY, CDR2 SYGVKD. CDR3 length equals 15 residues. The CDR3 reads CATQPGTGGVNEQFF. Written as DNA, the CDR3 is TGTGCCACTCAGCCGGGGACAGGGGGAGTAAATGAGCAGTTCTTC.

The chain uses TRBV6-2 or TRBV6-3 and TRBJ2-1; 13 bases are shared with TRBD2. The CDR3 totals 16 residues. CDR1 is MNHEY, CDR2 SVGEGT, per germline. Losses at the gene ends were 4 bases for V and 7 bases for J; bases not matched to a gene: 7. The CDR3 nucleotides read TGTGCCAGCAGTTCGCGGACTAGCGGGAGTGAAAATGAGCAGTTCTTC. This gives the protein CASSSRTSGSENEQFF.

The sample holds a few counts of this clonotype. The V and J genes are TRBV12-3 or TRBV12-4 and TRBJ1-2; D is unclear. The CDR3 loop spans 13 amino acids. Trimming removed 3 bases from V and 2 bases from J, with 7 bases in between. In nucleotides, the CDR3 is TGTGCCAGCAGTTTTCAGGAAAACTATGGCTACACCTTC. Translating gives CASSFQENYGYTF.

The chain links TRBV5-1 to TRBJ1-1; D is perhaps TRBD1 (5 bases). This CDR3 region has 13 residues. V was trimmed by 4 bases and J by 7 bases, leaving 14 bases between them. From germline, CDR1 is SGHRS and CDR2 YFSETQ. This chain's CDR3 is CASSPWGEGEAFF. The DNA of the CDR3 is TGCGCCAGCAGCCCTTGGGGGGAGGGTGAAGCTTTCTTT.